These 18 T cell receptor beta chains share one sample of origin, sequenced in a study of blood T cell repertoires in COVID-19 (TCRdb year 2020). To prepare the library, the immunoSEQ multiplex PCR assay was applied. Not all clones reach the TCRdb copy of this immuneACCESS table, which keeps in-frame sequences only. Checked studies attribute under half of the gap to unresolved V genes and leave the rest unexplained. For this sample the table gives tens of thousands of clones, of which 88% were detected only once. Together, the top ten hold around 4.5% of the sample. Material: peripheral blood. These receptors were obtained from a woman older than 75 with active COVID-19.

The chain couples TRBV18 to TRBJ2-2, with 8 bases matching TRBD1. This CDR3 comprises 16 residues. V lost 2 bases and J lost 1; bases outside the gene matches: 3. Per germline, CDR1 KGHSH and CDR2 LQKENI. CDR3 residues: CASSPMTGVNTGELFF. In DNA, the CDR3 is TGTGCCAGCTCACCAATGACAGGGGTGAACACCGGGGAGCTGTTTTTT.

The V gene is TRBV6-5, the J gene TRBJ2-7, with 11 bases fitting TRBD2. The CDR3 length is 15 residues. The J segment lost 0 bases and the V segment lost 7 bases, leaving 5 bases of the junction unmatched. The V gene's germline CDR1 is MNHEY and CDR2 SVGAGI. CDR3 in amino acids: CASIAGTSGSYEQYF. CDR3 coding DNA: TGTGCCAGCATCGCCGGGACTAGCGGCTCCTACGAGCAGTACTTC.

The count of this clone is one. V and J are TRBV9 and TRBJ2-2, with a possible D match to TRBD2 (5 bases). The germline CDR1 and CDR2 sequences are SGDLS and YYNGEE. The V end was cut by 0 bases, the J end by 5 bases, with 11 bases between. The CDR3 has 15 amino acids. CDR3 DNA: TGTGCCAGCAGCGTAGTCGACGGGAATACCGGGGAGCTGTTTTTT. Protein product: CASSVVDGNTGELFF.

The chain employs TRBV4-2 and TRBJ2-2, with 11 positions matching TRBD2. V lost 1 base to trimming and J lost 3 bases; unmatched junction nucleotides: 7. From germline, CDR1 is LGHNA and CDR2 YNFKEQ. This CDR3 has 18 residues. The CDR3 region has the DNA TGTGCCAGCAGCCAAGGAACTAGCGGGAGTATGGACACCGGGGAGCTGTTTTTT. It is translated as CASSQGTSGSMDTGELFF.

The V and J genes are TRBV28 and TRBJ1-5; D is possibly TRBD1 (6 bases). CDR1 is MDHEN and CDR2 is SYDVKM in the germline V gene. The CDR3 has 14 residues. V lost 10 bases, J lost 4 bases, and 17 bases lay in between. The CDR3 here is CATQVGGVNQPQHF. The CDR3 nucleotides read TGTGCCACCCAGGTAGGGGGTGTAAATCAGCCCCAGCATTTT.

CDR3 nucleotides: TGTGCCAGTAGTAACCAGCGGGAAACAGAGACCCAGTACTTC. Protein: CASSNQRETETQYF. J is TRBJ2-5 and V is TRBV19; 7 bases are shared with TRBD2. Germline trimming cut 4 bases from V and 4 bases from J; bases unmatched to any gene: 6. The CDR3 is 14 residues long. Germline V gene lookup returns CDR1 LNHDA and CDR2 SQIVND (reference sequence).

The count of this clone is one. The chain is built from TRBV10-3 and TRBJ2-2; 12 positions match TRBD2. This CDR3 contains 15 residues. V was clipped by 6 bases and J by 5 bases; unmatched bases: 4. Per the germline V gene, CDR1 is ENHRY and CDR2 is SYGVKD. Here the CDR3 reads CAISVGTSGTGELFF. The CDR3 DNA sequence: TGTGCCATCAGCGTAGGGACTAGCGGGACCGGGGAGCTGTTTTTT.

The count of this clone is one. The rearrangement links TRBV5-4 to TRBJ2-1; D gene unclear. The ends were cut back, 0 bases at V and 5 bases at J, with 3 bases in the middle. CDR3 size: 12 residues. Germline-derived CDR1 and CDR2 are SGHNT and YYREEE (reference sequence). CDR3 nucleotide sequence: TGTGCCAGCAGCTTGGTCGACAATGAGCAGTTCTTC. Protein product: CASSLVDNEQFF.

The CDR3 DNA follows: TGTGCCAGCAGCTTGGGGGGTACTCCCTCTGGGGCCAACGTCCTGACTTTC. Encoded protein: CASSLGGTPSGANVLTF. The genes are TRBV11-2 and TRBJ2-6; weak D call: TRBD2 (6 bases). Germline values: CDR1 SGHAT, CDR2 FQNNGV. CDR3 length equals 17 residues. V was shortened by 3 bases and J by 0 bases, with 12 bases between the two germline ends.

V usage is TRBV4-1 and J usage is TRBJ2-3; the match to TRBD2 covers 7 bases. Germline trimming cut 2 bases from V and 2 bases from J; bases unmatched to any gene: 10. The CDR3 sequence is 17 residues long. CDR1 is MGHRA and CDR2 is YSYEKL in the germline V gene. This CDR3 is CASSQLAGELLTDTQYF. In nucleotides, the CDR3 is TGCGCCAGCAGCCAACTCGCGGGAGAACTTCTCACAGATACGCAGTATTTT.

The chain employs TRBV5-1 and TRBJ1-1; D unresolved. The germline CDR1 and CDR2 sequences are SGHRS and YFSETQ. The CDR3 is made up of 13 amino acids. The ends were cut back, 4 bases at V and 0 bases at J, with 7 bases in the middle. CDR3 loop: CASSGGMNTEAFF. For the CDR3, the DNA is TGCGCCAGCAGCGGAGGTATGAACACTGAAGCTTTCTTT.

This chain joins TRBV7-8 and TRBJ1-2, with D perhaps matching TRBD1 (5 bases). V dropped 5 bases and J dropped 4 bases, with 17 bases sitting between them. Germline V CDR1 and CDR2: SGHVS, FQNEAQ. The CDR3 totals 15 residues. This CDR3 reads CASSPRRGVSYGYTF. CDR3 nucleotides: TGTGCCAGCAGCCCACGTAGGGGCGTAAGCTATGGCTACACCTTC.

This rearrangement joins TRBV4-3 to TRBJ2-1, with a possible D match to TRBD1 (5 bases). The V gene's germline CDR1 is LGHNA and CDR2 YSLEER. Trimming removed 4 bases at V and 6 bases at J, with 13 bases between. The CDR3 is made up of 14 amino acids. CDR3 sequence: CASSRQLGGNEQFF. CDR3 DNA: TGCGCCAGCAGCCGACAGCTAGGTGGCAATGAGCAGTTCTTC.

The J gene is TRBJ2-2, the V gene TRBV5-6, with 12 bases fitting TRBD1. CDR3 length: 16 amino acids. V dropped 4 bases and J dropped 3; count of bases not matched to a gene: 4. The germline CDR1 and CDR2 sequences are SGHDT and YYEEEE. The CDR3, as DNA: TGTGCCAGCAGCGCGGGGACAGGGGGCGACACCGGGGAGCTGTTTTTT. Translation: CASSAGTGGDTGELFF. Using reference TRBV5-6 and TRBJ2-2 for the parts outside the CDR3, the full variable domain is DAGVTQSPTHLIKTRGQQVTLRCSPKSGHDTVSWYQQALGQGPQFIFQYYEEEERQRGNFPDRFSGHQFPNYSSELNVNALLLGDSALYLCASSAGTGGDTGELFFGEGSRLTVL.

The chain combines TRBV6-4 with TRBJ1-1, with TRBD1 matching over 8 bases. CDR3 length: 15 residues. Germline V CDR1 and CDR2: MRHNA, SNTAGT. J lost 4 bases, V lost 9 bases, and 13 bases had no gene match. The chain's CDR3 is CARGDRIFSSTEAFF. The CDR3 coding sequence is TGTGCCAGGGGGGACAGGATTTTTTCGAGCACTGAAGCTTTCTTT.

J is TRBJ1-2 and V is TRBV7-9; D is perhaps TRBD1 (5 bases). CDR3 size: 15 residues. V was clipped by 0 bases and J by 0 bases, with 8 bases between them. The germline V gene encodes CDR1 SEHNR and CDR2 FQNEAQ (reference sequence). Written as DNA, the CDR3 is TGTGCCAGCAGCTTAGCAGGGGAAACTAACTATGGCTACACCTTC. The encoded protein is CASSLAGETNYGYTF.

Only one count was recorded for this clone. The CDR3 bases are TGTGCCAGCTCCTACACCGGGGAGCTGTTTTTT. This gives the protein CASSYTGELFF. This chain uses TRBV5-6 with TRBJ2-2, with D uncertain. This CDR3 is 11 amino acids long. CDR1 is SGHDT, CDR2 YYEEEE, per germline. V was trimmed by 7 bases and J by 3 bases, leaving 4 bases between them.

This sequence joins TRBV1 and TRBJ2-7; TRBD2 is taken as the D call from the table, unchecked against the DNA. TRBV1 represents a pseudogene. CDR3 length: 14 amino acids. The CDR3 loop is CTSSPKEGTYEQYF. The CDR3 nucleotides read TGCACCAGCAGCCCGAAGGAGGGTACGTACGAGCAGTACTTC.